This T cell receptor beta chain was captured by sequencing in a study of T cell responses to AZD1222 COVID-19 vaccine (dated by TCRdb to about 2021). A note on the overall study: AZD1222 recipients with second doses at about 4 weeks or about 12 weeks were pooled, because spike-specific TCR depth and breadth did not differ between schedules. Trial participants were enrolled by age into 18-55, 56-69 and 70-plus year subgroups, with about 150, 27 and 61 TCR-sequenced participants respectively. TCR sequencing covered 233 trial participants: around 210 given two doses of AZD1222 and about 26 given two doses of MenACWY control vaccine. Overall study results and their limits: No day 14 peak-response samples were available, so repertoires were characterized only after the peak T cell response. After two AZD1222 doses, both the breadth and the depth of spike-specific TCRs were significantly higher than at day 0 and than in MenACWY recipients. Most participants were white British and females outnumbered males, and the authors suggested that clonal diversity may have been underestimated. Nearly half of unique spike-specific TCRs reportedly recognized epitopes outside regions mutated in the B.1.351 and B.1.1.7 variants. In the small 56-69-year group, the increase in depth fell short of significance, most likely because of low power. Conclusions about previously exposed vaccinees are limited, since just five or six AZD1222 recipients were seropositive for SARS-CoV-2 at baseline. CD4 TCRs associated with the vaccine covered the entire spike protein, and the dominant responses were in regions 160-218 and 743-854.

The CDR3 regions of human TCRbeta chains were subjected to immunosequencing. On the authors' methods: TCRs in the repertoires were compared against a reference library of SARS-CoV-2-specific TCRs that had been generated with the MIRA antigen-specificity platform. Breadth was defined as the fraction of unique TCRs that were SARS-CoV-2-associated. Depth was defined as the fraction of total T cells that were SARS-CoV-2-associated. Using the MIRA data, every spike-specific TCR was mapped to the spike region that the TCR reacted to and assigned to either a CD4 or a CD8 class. Log10-transformed breadth and depth values were compared by one-way ANOVA with Sidak's multiple comparisons tests. Sourced from immuneACCESS, this table was stored by TCRdb with only in-frame sequences that have V and J called. A share of the clones is absent; for the studies checked, an unresolved V gene accounts for under half, and the remainder has no known explanation. The V and J calls and clone size come from that table; D and trimming were worked out from the DNA. Counted in this sample were about 120,000 clones; around 87% of them appeared once. The ten largest clones represent approximately 3.5% of the sample.

The time point label for this specimen denotes: baseline before first vaccination. Samples from vaccinated people were obtained from the UK trials COV001 and COV002, which included a single-blind randomized controlled phase 2/3 trial of AZD1222 (ChAdOx1 nCoV-19) in healthy adults. For TCRbeta chain sequencing, PBMC samples from trial participants were taken at day 0 and at day 28 after the second dose. CDR1 SGHKS and CDR2 YYEKEE are derived from the germline V gene (reference sequence). From its cysteine to its phenylalanine, the CDR3 spans 11 amino acids. Just CDR3 DNA is preserved here, 33 bases in frame from base 1. V and J are truncated by 3 bases and 8 bases respectively, leaving an intervening sequence of 8 bases. Details on this clone: Which antigen it targets is not known. Base qualities were left out, and no much larger clone turns up one base away.

The receptor's source is an adult in good health. Rearrangement joined TRBV5-5 to TRBJ1-2, with the D gene not confidently named. The source was peripheral blood, collected on day 0 of AZD1222 vaccination. The nucleotides read TGTGCCAGCAGCTATTGGGGAGGCTACACCTTC. This gives the protein CASSYWGGYTF.